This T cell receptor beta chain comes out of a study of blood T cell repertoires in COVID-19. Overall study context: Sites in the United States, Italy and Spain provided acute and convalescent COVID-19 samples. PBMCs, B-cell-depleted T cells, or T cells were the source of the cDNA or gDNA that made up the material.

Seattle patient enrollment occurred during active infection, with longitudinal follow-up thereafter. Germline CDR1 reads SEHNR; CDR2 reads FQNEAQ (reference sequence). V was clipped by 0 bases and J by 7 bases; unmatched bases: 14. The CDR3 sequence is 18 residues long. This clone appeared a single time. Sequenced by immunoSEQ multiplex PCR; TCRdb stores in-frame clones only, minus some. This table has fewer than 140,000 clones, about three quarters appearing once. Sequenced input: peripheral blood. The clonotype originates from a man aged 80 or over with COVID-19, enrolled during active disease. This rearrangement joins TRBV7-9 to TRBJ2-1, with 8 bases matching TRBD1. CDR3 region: CASSLALARTGMGNEQFF. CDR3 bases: TGTGCCAGCAGCTTAGCGTTGGCCCGGACAGGGATGGGAAATGAGCAGTTCTTC.